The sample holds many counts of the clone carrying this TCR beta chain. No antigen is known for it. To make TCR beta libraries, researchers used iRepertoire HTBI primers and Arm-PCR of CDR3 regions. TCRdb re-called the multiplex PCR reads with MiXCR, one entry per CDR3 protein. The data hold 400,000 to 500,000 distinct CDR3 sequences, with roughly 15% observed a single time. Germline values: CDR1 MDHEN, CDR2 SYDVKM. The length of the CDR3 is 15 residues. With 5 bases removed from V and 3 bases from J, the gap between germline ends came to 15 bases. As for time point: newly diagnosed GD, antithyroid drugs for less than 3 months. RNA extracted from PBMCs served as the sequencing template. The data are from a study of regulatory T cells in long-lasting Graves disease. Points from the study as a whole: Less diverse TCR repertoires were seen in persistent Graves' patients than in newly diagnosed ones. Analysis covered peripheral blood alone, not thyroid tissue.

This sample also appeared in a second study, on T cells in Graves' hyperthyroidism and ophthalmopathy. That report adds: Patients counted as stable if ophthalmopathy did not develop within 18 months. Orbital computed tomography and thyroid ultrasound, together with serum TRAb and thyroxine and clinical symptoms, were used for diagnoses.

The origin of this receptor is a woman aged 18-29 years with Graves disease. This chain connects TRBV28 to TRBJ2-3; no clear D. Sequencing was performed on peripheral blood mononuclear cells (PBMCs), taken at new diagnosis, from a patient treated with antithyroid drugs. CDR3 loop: CASSQNPKATDTQYF. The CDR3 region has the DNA TGTGCCAGCAGTCAAAACCCCAAAGCGACAGATACGCAGTATTTT.